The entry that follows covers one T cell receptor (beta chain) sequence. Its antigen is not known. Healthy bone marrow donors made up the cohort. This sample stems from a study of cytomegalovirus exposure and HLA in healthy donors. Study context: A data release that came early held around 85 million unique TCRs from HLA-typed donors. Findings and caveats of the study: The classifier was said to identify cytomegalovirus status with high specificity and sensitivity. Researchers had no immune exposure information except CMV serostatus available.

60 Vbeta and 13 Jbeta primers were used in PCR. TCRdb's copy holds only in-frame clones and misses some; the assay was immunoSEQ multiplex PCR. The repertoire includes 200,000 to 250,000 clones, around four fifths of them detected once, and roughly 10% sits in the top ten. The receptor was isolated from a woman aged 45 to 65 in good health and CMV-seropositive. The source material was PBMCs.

The CDR3: CASKRTTNTGELFF. CDR3 DNA: TGTGCCAGCAAAAGGACAACCAACACCGGGGAGCTGTTTTTT. This chain uses TRBV5-6 with TRBJ2-2; tentatively, D is TRBD1 (5 bases). The CDR3 covers 14 residues. Trimming removed 6 bases from V and 2 bases from J, with 11 bases in between. The V gene's germline CDR1 is SGHDT and CDR2 YYEEEE.